This entry lists 4 T cell receptor beta chains sequenced from one sample in a study of blood T cell repertoires in COVID-19. Using immunoSEQ multiplex PCR, the repertoire was profiled, and TCRdb retains in-frame clones only, with some absent. The table shows some 100,000 clones, with around 92% occurring only once. The sample was peripheral blood. Receptors were obtained from an older woman with active COVID-19.

This clone came up once. This same CDR3 is encoded by further DNA sequences in the sample. The rearrangement links TRBV27 to TRBJ2-1, with 14 bases fitting TRBD2. From germline, CDR1 is MNHEY and CDR2 SMNVEV (reference sequence). V lost 2 bases to trimming and J lost 6 bases; unmatched junction nucleotides: 0. The CDR3 is 15 amino acids. The CDR3 DNA reads TGTGCCAGCAGTTTAGGGACTAGCGGGAGCAATGAGCAGTTCTTC. Protein: CASSLGTSGSNEQFF.

This clone came up once. V and J are TRBV6-5 and TRBJ2-7, with a weak D call TRBD2 (7 bases). Germline V gives CDR1 MNHEY, CDR2 SVGAGI. The CDR3 sequence is 15 residues long. Trimming removed 7 bases at V and 0 bases at J, with 16 bases between. The chain's CDR3 is CASNPGGGGSYEQYF. CDR3 coding DNA: TGTGCCAGCAACCCGGGGGGAGGGGGCTCCTACGAGCAGTACTTC.

This rearrangement joins TRBV11-2 to TRBJ2-5, with TRBD2 matching over 13 bases. The CDR3 is 14 amino acids. Germline CDR1 and CDR2: SGHAT and FQNNGV. V shed 5 bases, J shed 7 bases, and the junction held 4 bases outside the gene matches. The CDR3 DNA reads as TGTGCCAGCAGCGGACTAGCGGGAGAAGGGACCCAGTACTTC. The encoded protein is CASSGLAGEGTQYF.

The CDR3 protein is CASSLVPGSNTGELFF. The CDR3 DNA reads as TGTGCCAGCAGCTTAGTGCCGGGGTCGAACACCGGGGAGCTGTTTTTT. The V gene is TRBV7-2, the J gene TRBJ2-2; a weak D match, TRBD2 (5 bases). The CDR3 length is 16 residues. The germline V and J ends were trimmed by 1 base and 0 bases, with 9 bases remaining between them. Germline CDR1 reads SGHTA; CDR2 reads FQGNSA.